The T cell receptor beta chain under discussion was sequenced for a study of cytomegalovirus exposure and HLA in healthy donors. Researchers ran the PCR with 60 Vbeta and 13 Jbeta primers. Produced via immunoSEQ multiplex PCR; TCRdb's table is partial and in-frame only. Of 150,000 to 200,000 clones listed, about 78% are singletons. Germline V lookup: CDR1 SGHTA, CDR2 FQGNSA. V was cut by 4 bases and J by 1 base, with 8 bases left in between. The CDR3 sequence is 13 residues long. The receptor's source is a man aged 40-49 years in good health and CMV-seronegative. Sequenced input: PBMCs. This sequence joins TRBV7-2 and TRBJ2-7; maybe TRBD1 (6 bases). The CDR3 sequence is CASSSDSSYEQYF. CDR3 in DNA: TGTGCCAGCAGCTCGGACAGTTCCTACGAGCAGTACTTC.